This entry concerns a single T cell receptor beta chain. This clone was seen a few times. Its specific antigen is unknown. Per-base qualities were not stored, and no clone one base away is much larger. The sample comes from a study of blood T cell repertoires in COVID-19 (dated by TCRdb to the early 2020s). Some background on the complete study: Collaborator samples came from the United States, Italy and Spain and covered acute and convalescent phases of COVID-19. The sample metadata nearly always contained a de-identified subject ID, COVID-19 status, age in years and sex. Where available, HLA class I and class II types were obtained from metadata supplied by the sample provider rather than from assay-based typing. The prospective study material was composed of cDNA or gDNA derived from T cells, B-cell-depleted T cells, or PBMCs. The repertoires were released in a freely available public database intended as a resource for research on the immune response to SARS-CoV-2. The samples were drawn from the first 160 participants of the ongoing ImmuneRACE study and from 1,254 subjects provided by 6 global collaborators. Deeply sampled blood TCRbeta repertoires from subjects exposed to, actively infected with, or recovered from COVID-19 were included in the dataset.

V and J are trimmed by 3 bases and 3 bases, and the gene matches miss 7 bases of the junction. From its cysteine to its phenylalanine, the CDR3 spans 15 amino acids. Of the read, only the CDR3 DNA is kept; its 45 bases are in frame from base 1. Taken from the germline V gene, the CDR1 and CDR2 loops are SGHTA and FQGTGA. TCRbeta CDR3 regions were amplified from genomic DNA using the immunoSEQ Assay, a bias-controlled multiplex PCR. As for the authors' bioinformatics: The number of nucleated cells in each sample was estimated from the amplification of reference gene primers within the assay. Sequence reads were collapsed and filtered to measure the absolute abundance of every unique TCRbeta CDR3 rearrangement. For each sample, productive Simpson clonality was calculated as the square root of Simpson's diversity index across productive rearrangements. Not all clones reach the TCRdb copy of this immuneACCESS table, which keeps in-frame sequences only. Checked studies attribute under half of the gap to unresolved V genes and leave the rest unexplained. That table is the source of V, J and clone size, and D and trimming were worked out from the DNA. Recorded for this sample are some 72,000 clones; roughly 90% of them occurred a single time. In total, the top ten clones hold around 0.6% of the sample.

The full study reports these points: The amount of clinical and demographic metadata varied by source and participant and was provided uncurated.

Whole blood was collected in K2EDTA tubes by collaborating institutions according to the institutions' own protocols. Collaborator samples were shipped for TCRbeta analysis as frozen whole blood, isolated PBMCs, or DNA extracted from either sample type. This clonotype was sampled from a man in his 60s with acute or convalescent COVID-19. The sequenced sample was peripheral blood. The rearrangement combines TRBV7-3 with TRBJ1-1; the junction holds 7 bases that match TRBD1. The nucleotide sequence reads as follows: TGTGCCAGCAGCTTGGTGGGCAGGGGGGACACTGAAGCTTTCTTT. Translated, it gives CASSLVGRGDTEAFF. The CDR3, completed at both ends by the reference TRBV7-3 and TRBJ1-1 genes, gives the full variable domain GAGVSQTPSNKVTEKGKYVELRCDPISGHTALYWYRQSLGQGPEFLIYFQGTGAADDSGLPNDRFFAVRPEGSVSTLKIQRTERGDSAVYLCASSLVGRGDTEAFFGQGTRLTVV.